These 18 T cell receptor beta chains originate from one sample sequenced in a study of T cell repertoires in cytomegalovirus infection. Each CDR3 protein is one row after TCRdb ran MiXCR on the reads. Altogether approximately 500,000 distinct CDR3 sequences are present, about 17% being singletons, with the ten largest covering approximately 24%. What was sequenced was CD8+ T cells from PBMCs. The receptors here all came from a human donor in good health (CMV status not recorded). Some clones in this sample may be carry-over from other donors' samples.

The J gene is TRBJ2-3, the V gene TRBV25-1; D not resolved. The CDR3 spans 14 residues. Trimming pared 0 bases from V and 6 bases from J, leaving 10 bases between. Germline-derived CDR1 and CDR2 are MGHDK and SYGVNS. The CDR3 DNA sequence: TGTGCCAGCAGTGAATACCGGGTTGGGGATACGCAGTATTTT. The encoded protein is CASSEYRVGDTQYF.

This clonotype was picked up many times. The chain uses TRBV7-9 and TRBJ2-5, with D unclear. The CDR3 totals 15 residues. Germline CDR1 reads SEHNR; CDR2 reads FQNEAQ (reference sequence). V dropped 6 bases and J dropped 2 bases, with 16 bases sitting between them. CDR3 protein: CASSPVTDFQETQYF. DNA of the CDR3: TGTGCCAGCAGTCCCGTGACTGACTTTCAAGAGACCCAGTACTTC.

The sample holds many counts of this clonotype. This chain connects TRBV6-1 to TRBJ2-2; TRBD1 matches at 9 bases. The CDR3 sequence is 14 residues long. The V gene end was trimmed by 6 bases and the J gene end by 6 bases; junction bases not matched to a gene: 5. Germline CDR1 and CDR2: MNHNS and SASEGT. The CDR3 coding sequence is TGTGCCAGCAGGGGACAGGGAGGGTCCGGGGAGCTGTTTTTT. Encoded protein: CASRGQGGSGELFF.

This chain connects TRBV11-2 to TRBJ2-5; 7 nucleotides line up with TRBD1. The V and J ends lost 4 bases and 0 bases, in that order; junction bases with no gene match: 5. The CDR3 loop spans 15 amino acids. In germline, CDR1 is SGHAT, CDR2 FQNNGV. The CDR3 region has the DNA TGTGCCAGCAGCTACCAAGGGACAGACCAAGAGACCCAGTACTTC. It codes for CASSYQGTDQETQYF.

This clonotype was seen many times. The chain joins TRBV11-1 to TRBJ2-5; 8 nucleotides agree with TRBD1. The J segment lost 2 bases and the V segment lost 3 bases, leaving 8 bases of the junction unmatched. Germline CDR1 is SGHAT and CDR2 is FQDESV (reference sequence). This CDR3 comprises 16 residues. The CDR3 here is CASSFTGQASQETQYF. The CDR3 coding sequence is TGTGCCAGCAGCTTTACGGGACAGGCCTCGCAAGAGACCCAGTACTTC. The full variable domain, rest sourced from reference TRBV11-1 and TRBJ2-5, is EAEVAQSPRYKITEKSQAVAFWCDPISGHATLYWYRQILGQGPELLVQFQDESVVDDSQLPKDRFSAERLKGVDSTLKIQPAELGDSAMYLCASSFTGQASQETQYFGPGTRLLVL.

The CDR3 coding sequence is TGTGCCAGCAGTGAACGGGAAGACAATCAGCCCCAGCATTTT. Amino acids: CASSEREDNQPQHF. The gene calls are TRBV6-1 and TRBJ1-5; no clear D. There are 14 residues in the CDR3. The germline V gene encodes CDR1 MNHNS and CDR2 SASEGT. V shed 2 bases and J shed 3 bases, with 8 bases lying between them.

This clonotype was observed many times. The chain employs TRBV6-1 and TRBJ1-1, with 8 bases identical to TRBD1. In germline, CDR1 is MNHNS, CDR2 SASEGT. There are 15 residues in the CDR3. The J segment lost 4 bases and the V segment lost 2 bases, leaving 6 bases of the junction unmatched. CDR3 coding DNA: TGTGCCAGCAGTGAACTAGGGGGGACAGGCACTGAAGCTTTCTTT. It specifies CASSELGGTGTEAFF.

This clonotype has ten or more counts. V and J are TRBV7-9 and TRBJ2-1, with D unresolved. This CDR3 contains 11 residues. Germline V gives CDR1 SEHNR, CDR2 FQNEAQ (reference sequence). V shed 2 bases and J shed 8 bases, with 4 bases lying between them. CDR3 nucleotides: TGTGCCAGCAGCTTATACGATGAGCAGTTCTTC. It codes for CASSLYDEQFF.

With respect to this clonotype: A junction end diverges from the germline sequence, so it may reflect a read error. The V gene is TRBV6-1, the J gene TRBJ1-5; TRBD1 matches 7 bases. Germline V lookup: CDR1 MNHNS, CDR2 SASEGT. The CDR3 contains 15 residues. The CDR3, as DNA: TGTGCCGGCAGCCAACGGCGGACAGGCGGACAGCCCCAGCATTTT. As protein: CAGSQRRTGGQPQHF.

This clonotype was observed at least ten times. The chain carries TRBV6-5 and TRBJ1-2; maybe TRBD1 (5 bases). Germline V gives CDR1 MNHEY, CDR2 SVGAGI. The CDR3 runs 14 residues. Between the trimmed V and J ends, which lost 0 bases and 4 bases, there was a span of 9 bases. CDR3 nucleotides: TGTGCCAGCAGTTACTCTCAGGGCATCTATGGCTACACCTTC. Residues: CASSYSQGIYGYTF.

The table lists this clonotype with a few counts. The CDR3 is CASTLTGGQREAFF. In DNA form, the CDR3 reads TGTGCCAGCACCCTGACAGGGGGCCAGAGAGAAGCTTTCTTT. The chain recombines TRBV6-6 with TRBJ1-1, with 10 bases aligning to TRBD1. The CDR3 sequence is 14 residues long. Germline loops: CDR1 MNHNY, CDR2 SVGAGI (reference sequence). The ends lost 7 bases at V and 8 bases at J; junction bases unmatched: 10.

This clonotype was picked up a small number of times. Its ends do not fully match the called genes, so a read error is possible. This chain connects TRBV6-5 to TRBJ1-4; D call uncertain. Germline-derived CDR1 and CDR2 are MNHEY and SVGAGI. The CDR3 covers 13 residues. The CDR3 spells CATSGRLDEKLFF. The CDR3 DNA is TGTGCCACCAGTGGGAGGCTTGATGAAAAACTGTTTTTT.

In this sample, this clonotype turned up a few times. The chain carries TRBV27 and TRBJ2-3; 9 nucleotides align to TRBD1. CDR1 MNHEY and CDR2 SMNVEV come from the germline V gene (reference sequence). This CDR3 comprises 16 residues. With 2 bases clipped from V and 4 bases from J, the junction kept 7 bases outside the gene matches. The CDR3 DNA sequence: TGTGCCAGCAGTTTAATGGGAAGACAGGGGGCAGATACGCAGTATTTT. This translates into CASSLMGRQGADTQYF.

This clonotype was seen more than once but under ten times. This chain joins TRBV10-3 and TRBJ2-7; TRBD1 matches at 8 bases. From germline, CDR1 is ENHRY and CDR2 SYGVKD. This CDR3 has 14 amino acids. The V segment lost 10 bases and the J segment 6 bases; nucleotides outside the gene matches: 14. The CDR3 bases are TGTGCCACACTGAATGGGACAGGAGTATTCGAGCAGTACTTC. This gives the protein CATLNGTGVFEQYF.

Note on this clonotype: Germline and junction disagree at one end, which may indicate a read error. The chain uses TRBV29-1 and TRBJ1-2; 11 bases fit TRBD1. The CDR3 is 15 amino acids. CDR1 SQVTM and CDR2 ANQGSEA come from the germline V gene. DNA of the CDR3: TGCAGCGTCCCGGGACAGGGGGAGAACGGCTATGTCTACACCTTC. It translates to CSVPGQGENGYVYTF.

This clonotype occurred many times. The CDR3 loop reads CASTIRDEQFF. The CDR3 nucleotides read TGCGCCAGCACGATCAGGGATGAGCAGTTCTTC. This sequence joins TRBV4-1 and TRBJ2-1, with a weak D call TRBD1 (5 bases). CDR1 is MGHRA, CDR2 YSYEKL, per germline. V was trimmed by 7 bases and J by 8 bases, leaving 9 bases between them. The CDR3 is made up of 11 amino acids.

In this sample, this clonotype turned up many times. The chain has TRBV7-8 and TRBJ2-2; D not certain. Trimming removed 5 bases at V and 7 bases at J, with 5 bases between. The CDR3 runs to 11 residues. Germline CDR1 SGHVS, CDR2 FQNEAQ. CDR3 in DNA: TGTGCCAGCAGCCCACTCGGGGAGCTGTTTTTT. Its translation: CASSPLGELFF.

The chain links TRBV5-1 to TRBJ2-1, with 11 positions matching TRBD2. Looked up from germline, CDR1 is SGHRS and CDR2 is YFSETQ. CDR3 size: 15 residues. V lost 4 bases to trimming and J lost 5 bases; unmatched junction nucleotides: 5. The CDR3 spells CASSISGGANNEQFF. The CDR3 DNA is TGCGCCAGCAGCATTAGCGGGGGGGCAAACAATGAGCAGTTCTTC.